This T cell receptor (beta chain) was sequenced for a study of blood T cell repertoires in COVID-19. About the study: Material from acute and convalescent COVID-19 was sourced from the United States, Italy and Spain. The analysed material was cDNA or gDNA that came from T cells, B-cell-depleted T cells, or PBMCs.

In the original workflow: Estimated nucleated cell counts came from reference gene primer amplification. TCRdb's copy holds only in-frame clones and misses some; the assay was immunoSEQ multiplex PCR. D and trimming come from the DNA, and the V and J calls and clone size come from that table. Of 150,000 to 200,000 clones listed, roughly 80% are singletons. With 0 bases clipped from V and 13 bases from J, the junction kept 6 bases outside the gene matches. The CDR3 has 13 residues. CDR1 and CDR2 (germline): SGHDN, FVKESK. The chain has TRBV14 and TRBJ2-1, with 7 positions matching TRBD2. The receptor's source is a human donor in a cohort sampled during active COVID-19. The sequencing input was peripheral blood. CDR3 sequence reads: CASSQDRTRHQFF. The CDR3 bases are TGTGCCAGCAGCCAAGATAGGACTAGACATCAGTTCTTC.